One sample yielded the 8 T cell receptor beta chains listed below, sequenced in a study of CD4+ T cells in melanoma. The method was immunoSEQ multiplex PCR; TCRdb's version includes in-frame clones alone and lacks a portion of them. The sample shows 14,000 to 15,000 clones, less than 65% of them seen only once. Sequencing was carried out using cells from a culture (not recorded whether cultured in vitro). The receptors originated from a human donor with melanoma.

The rearrangement links TRBV6-6 to TRBJ2-4; 7 positions match TRBD1. Germline V lookup: CDR1 MNHNY, CDR2 SVGAGI (reference sequence). There are 14 residues in the CDR3. V was clipped by 8 bases and J by 7 bases; unmatched bases: 11. CDR3 sequence reads: CASHRQGVSNIQYF. In DNA, the CDR3 is TGTGCCAGCCACCGACAGGGCGTTTCGAACATTCAGTACTTC.

This chain uses TRBV30 with TRBJ2-5; 14 positions match TRBD2. V shed 5 bases and J 3 bases; nucleotides not matched to a gene: 2. There are 14 residues in the CDR3. Germline V CDR1 and CDR2: GTSNPN, SVGIG (reference sequence). The CDR3 region is CAWSGLAGEETQYF. For the CDR3, the DNA is TGTGCCTGGTCGGGACTAGCGGGGGAAGAGACCCAGTACTTC.

This clone has only a few counts. The chain is built from TRBV7-9 and TRBJ2-1, with a possible D match to TRBD1 (6 bases). CDR1 and CDR2 (germline): SEHNR, FQNEAQ (reference sequence). V shed 5 bases and J shed 6 bases, with 20 bases lying between them. The CDR3 has 16 residues. The CDR3 nucleotides read TGTGCCAGCAGCAAACAGGGAACGACGAGCCGCAATGAGCAGTTCTTC. It encodes CASSKQGTTSRNEQFF.

The rearrangement joins TRBV7-9 to TRBJ2-2, with D possibly matching TRBD1 (5 bases). Germline CDR1 is SEHNR and CDR2 is FQNEAQ (reference sequence). V lost 5 bases, J lost 3 bases, and 25 bases lay in between. The CDR3 sequence is 19 residues long. CDR3 DNA sequence: TGTGCCAGCAGCCATGGCCTGACCGCAGCAGGGCGTTACACCGGGGAGCTGTTTTTT. This translates into CASSHGLTAAGRYTGELFF.

This clone has more than one count but fewer than ten. The chain carries TRBV10-3 and TRBJ1-1; no reliable D call. The CDR3 is made up of 12 amino acids. Germline V CDR1 and CDR2: ENHRY, SYGVKD. The V gene lost 10 bases and the J gene lost 0 bases, with 9 bases spanning the gap. CDR3 region: CATKTLNTEAFF. CDR3 sequence (DNA): TGTGCCACGAAGACCTTGAACACTGAAGCTTTCTTT.

In this sample, this clone turned up a few times. The CDR3, as DNA: TGTGCCTGGAGTGTAAGCCGTGGAAACACCATATATTTT. It codes for CAWSVSRGNTIYF. V gene TRBV30 combines with J gene TRBJ1-3; D gene ambiguous. CDR3 size: 13 residues. Germline CDR1 and CDR2: GTSNPN and SVGIG (reference sequence). V lost 0 bases to trimming and J lost 3 bases, with 6 bases between them.

The rearrangement joins TRBV6-1 to TRBJ2-3; 8 nucleotides align to TRBD2. Trimming removed 2 bases from V and 0 bases from J; junction bases left unmatched: 1. The CDR3 extends over 15 amino acids. Germline V lookup: CDR1 MNHNS, CDR2 SASEGT. This CDR3 is CASSESGGSTDTQYF. CDR3 DNA: TGTGCCAGCAGTGAAAGCGGGGGAAGCACAGATACGCAGTATTTT.

This clone has only a few counts. The rearrangement uses TRBV19 and TRBJ2-4; tentatively, D is TRBD1 or TRBD2 (5 bases each). This CDR3 has 13 residues. V lost 9 bases, J lost 6 bases, and 15 bases lay in between. Looked up from germline, CDR1 is LNHDA and CDR2 is SQIVND (reference sequence). CDR3 region: CARGPAPSNIQYF. The CDR3 nucleotides are TGTGCCAGGGGACCTGCTCCTTCAAACATTCAGTACTTC.